This T cell receptor (beta chain) emerged from a study of T cell responses to AZD1222 COVID-19 vaccine. Overall study findings and caveats: Spike regions recognized by vaccine-associated CD4 TCRs spanned the protein, led by 160-218 and 743-854. Repertoire collection took place solely once the T cell response had peaked.

In the case of this clone: Its cognate antigen is unknown.

Repertoires were generated with immunoSEQ multiplex PCR, while TCRdb's copy carries only in-frame clones and drops some. The data show approximately 100,000 clones, 80% to 90% seen once. The V gene lost 4 bases and the J gene lost 2 bases, with 13 bases spanning the gap. This CDR3 comprises 15 residues. Germline-derived CDR1 and CDR2 are KGHDR and SFDVKD. The chain has TRBV24-1 and TRBJ1-2; D is possibly TRBD1 (6 bases). Sequences were derived from peripheral blood, sampled on day 0 of AZD1222 vaccination. The TCR was taken from an adult in good health. As DNA, the CDR3 is TGTGCCACCAGTGACGATGGAGGGGGGAACTATGGCTACACCTTC. This sequence encodes CATSDDGGGNYGYTF.